The 16 T cell receptor beta chains reported below all come from one sample, sequenced in a study of T cell responses to AZD1222 COVID-19 vaccine. The table came from immunoSEQ multiplex PCR; TCRdb's copy has only in-frame clones and leaves some out. In the table there are about 180,000 clones, 88% of which are singletons. Specimen: peripheral blood, collected on day 0 of AZD1222 vaccination. These receptors were taken from an adult in good health.

The chain links TRBV7-2 to TRBJ2-7, with 8 bases matching TRBD1. Germline V lookup: CDR1 SGHTA, CDR2 FQGNSA. After removal of 4 bases from V and 4 bases from J, the junction contained 9 bases not matched to a gene. The CDR3 length is 15 residues. CDR3 bases: TGTGCCAGCAGCTCGAGGGCCGGACAGGGATACGAGCAGTACTTC. This gives the protein CASSSRAGQGYEQYF.

The chain couples TRBV4-2 to TRBJ2-7; 9 bases are shared with TRBD1. CDR1 is LGHNA and CDR2 is YNFKEQ in the germline V gene. With V trimmed by 1 base and J by 0 bases, 7 bases remained unmatched. This CDR3 region has 17 residues. CDR3 region: CASSQVEGQGSSYEQYF. CDR3 coding DNA: TGTGCCAGCAGCCAAGTAGAGGGACAGGGAAGCTCCTACGAGCAGTACTTC.

The rearrangement links TRBV19 to TRBJ1-1; D gene uncertain. Trimming removed 2 bases at V and 10 bases at J, with 20 bases between. Per germline, CDR1 LNHDA and CDR2 SQIVND (reference sequence). This CDR3 has 15 amino acids. As DNA, the CDR3 is TGTGCCAGTAGTATACCTCGGACCGGCTATGAAAGAGCTTTCTTT. Translated, it gives CASSIPRTGYERAFF.

This clone was picked up one time. The V gene is TRBV19, the J gene TRBJ2-3; D is uncertain. This CDR3 contains 12 residues. Germline V gene lookup returns CDR1 LNHDA and CDR2 SQIVND (reference sequence). Trimming pared 10 bases from V and 6 bases from J, leaving 14 bases between. The CDR3 DNA sequence: TGTGCCACCCTAGAATCGGGCGATACGCAGTATTTT. Its translation: CATLESGDTQYF. Full variable domain (outside the CDR3, taken from reference TRBV19 and TRBJ2-3): DGGITQSPKYLFRKEGQNVTLSCEQNLNHDAMYWYRQDPGQGLRLIYYSQIVNDFQKGDIAEGYSVSREKKESFPLTVTSAQKNPTAFYLCATLESGDTQYFGPGTRLTVL.

The CDR3 reads CASSLSGQGTWEQYF. The CDR3 bases are TGTGCCAGCAGTTTATCGGGGCAGGGGACGTGGGAGCAGTACTTC. This chain uses TRBV27 with TRBJ2-7; a weak D match, TRBD1 (6 bases). This CDR3 is 15 amino acids long. Trimming left V 0 bases short and J 7 bases short, with 16 bases between. The V gene's germline CDR1 is MNHEY and CDR2 SMNVEV (reference sequence).

This CDR3 is CASSLATGEETQYF. CDR3 DNA sequence: TGTGCCAGCAGCCTTGCGACAGGGGAAGAGACCCAGTACTTC. The chain employs TRBV9 and TRBJ2-5; 8 bases line up with TRBD1. CDR3 length: 14 amino acids. From germline, CDR1 is SGDLS and CDR2 YYNGEE. The trim removed 4 bases at V and 3 bases at J, leaving 5 bases unmatched.

The V and J genes are TRBV5-1 and TRBJ2-7; D possibly uses TRBD1 or TRBD2 (5 bases each). V shed 2 bases and J shed 4 bases, with 13 bases lying between them. The CDR3 runs 14 residues. The germline V gene encodes CDR1 SGHRS and CDR2 YFSETQ. The CDR3 region is CASSLPGRTYEQYF. As DNA, the CDR3 is TGCGCCAGCAGCTTACCGGGACGGACATACGAGCAGTACTTC.

V and J are TRBV15 and TRBJ2-7; D remains ambiguous. V lost 0 bases and J lost 11, with 11 bases in between. This CDR3 is built from 12 residues. Germline CDR1 and CDR2: LNHNV and YYDKDF (reference sequence). The CDR3 loop is CATSRDQTDKYF. DNA for the CDR3: TGTGCCACCAGCAGAGATCAGACCGACAAGTACTTC.

The chain recombines TRBV7-3 with TRBJ1-6; no clear D. Per the germline V gene, CDR1 is SGHTA and CDR2 is FQGTGA. The CDR3 covers 16 residues. The germline V and J ends were trimmed by 5 bases and 2 bases, with 13 bases remaining between them. CDR3 region: CASSRSAGAYNSPLHF. CDR3 nucleotide sequence: TGTGCCAGCAGCCGATCGGCCGGAGCCTATAATTCACCCCTCCACTTT. The variable domain in full, completed from reference TRBV7-3 and TRBJ1-6, reads GAGVSQTPSNKVTEKGKYVELRCDPISGHTALYWYRQSLGQGPEFLIYFQGTGAADDSGLPNDRFFAVRPEGSVSTLKIQRTERGDSAVYLCASSRSAGAYNSPLHFGNGTRLTVT.

The rearrangement uses TRBV7-9 and TRBJ2-1; 7 bases agree with TRBD2. CDR1 is SEHNR, CDR2 FQNEAQ, per germline (reference sequence). This CDR3 has 14 residues. Unmatched junction bases numbered 0, after V lost 4 bases and J lost 0 bases. The DNA of the CDR3 is TGTGCCAGCAGCTGGACTAGCTCCTACAATGAGCAGTTCTTC. It encodes CASSWTSSYNEQFF.

The rearrangement joins TRBV6-5 to TRBJ2-5, with D perhaps given as TRBD1 or TRBD2 (5 bases each). In germline, CDR1 is MNHEY, CDR2 SVGAGI. CDR3 length equals 14 residues. The germline V and J ends were trimmed by 5 bases and 3 bases, with 13 bases remaining between them. CDR3 loop: CASSPRGYKETQYF. The CDR3 bases are TGTGCCAGCAGTCCACGGGGCTACAAAGAGACCCAGTACTTC.

The genes are TRBV28 and TRBJ1-2; D is perhaps TRBD1 (5 bases). Germline CDR1 is MDHEN and CDR2 is SYDVKM. With 7 bases removed from V and 4 bases from J, the gap between germline ends came to 16 bases. This CDR3 comprises 14 residues. DNA of the CDR3: TGTGCCAGCACCCCCCCCCGGGGGATCTATGGCTACACCTTC. Amino acids: CASTPPRGIYGYTF.

The chain uses TRBV6-1 and TRBJ1-2; no clear D gene. CDR3 size: 14 residues. CDR1 MNHNS and CDR2 SASEGT come from the germline V gene. Trimming took 3 bases from V and 7 from J, leaving 15 bases between them. CDR3 sequence (DNA): TGTGCCAGCAGTGAGGGCTGGACCACCCGTGGCTACACCTTC. Translation: CASSEGWTTRGYTF.

This chain links TRBV7-8 with TRBJ2-7; a possible D gene is TRBD1 (5 bases). Trimming shortened V by 7 bases and J by 2 bases, and 15 bases separated the two germline ends. Germline V CDR1 and CDR2: SGHVS, FQNEAQ. The CDR3 runs 14 residues. The CDR3 region has the DNA TGTGCCAGCACCTGGGGCAGGTTCACCTACGAGCAGTACTTC. Translated: CASTWGRFTYEQYF.

With respect to this clone: A read error may produce the germline difference seen at one junction end. This chain links TRBV7-7 with TRBJ2-1; TRBD2 agrees at 8 bases. In germline, CDR1 is SSHAT, CDR2 FNYEAQ (reference sequence). CDR3 size: 13 residues. The CDR3 region is CASSVSGNNEQFF. The CDR3 DNA is TGTGCTAGCAGTGTTAGCGGGAACAATGAGCAGTTCTTC.

J is TRBJ2-3 and V is TRBV10-3, with TRBD1 identical over 9 bases. Germline V CDR1 and CDR2: ENHRY, SYGVKD. There are 13 residues in the CDR3. The ends lost 8 bases at V and 5 bases at J; junction bases unmatched: 5. The CDR3, as DNA: TGTGCCATCTCGACAGGGGGGATAGATACGCAGTATTTT. It specifies CAISTGGIDTQYF.